The clone carrying this T cell receptor (beta chain) has at least ten counts. Separate cDNA molecules each had unique molecular identifiers attached to them. TCRdb re-called the 5' RACE reads with MiXCR, one entry per CDR3 protein. The sample shows tens of thousands of distinct CDR3 sequences, about 5.3% of them seen only once. These data are taken from a study of early T cells in non-severe SARS-CoV-2 infection. Study overall: The chains were unpaired, and the sequenced material was bulk RNA from unsorted whole blood.

Germline CDR1 reads MNHEY; CDR2 reads SVGAGI. This CDR3 contains 15 residues. V was clipped by 0 bases and J by 4 bases; unmatched bases: 4. The TCR comes from an adult who was a healthcare worker with PCR-confirmed SARS-CoV-2 infection or an uninfected control (not recorded which). The chain carries TRBV6-5 and TRBJ2-3; 7 bases are shared with TRBD2. The starting material was whole blood, obtained at baseline. The CDR3 region is CASSYSWREPDTQYF. The CDR3 nucleotides are TGTGCCAGCAGTTACTCCTGGCGGGAGCCAGATACGCAGTATTTT.